A selection of T cell receptor beta chains follows, all from one sample in a study of Ad26.COV2.S vaccination and SARS-CoV-2 variants. Assay: immunoSEQ multiplex PCR; the TCRdb copy retains only in-frame clones and omits some. The repertoire holds about 350,000 clones, with about 92% as singletons. Material: peripheral blood, obtained after recovery from COVID-19. These receptors were collected from a human donor who had recovered from COVID-19. CDR3s leave out the opening cysteine and the closing phenylalanine or tryptophan. Fields, in order: V gene, CDR3 protein.

>TRBV5-4
ASSLRPGTTYGYT
>TRBV2
ASSEERGGTDTQY
>TRBV7-6
ASSPEGTGELF
>TRBV27
ASSLGQGAGWETQY
>TRBV19
ASSVEETQY
>TRBV11-2
ASSLGGTGINEKLF
>TRBV19
ASSIGQGTYEQY
>TRBV27
ASRPTGGAFGNTIY
>TRBV6-6
ASSPGTSGGPYTGELF
>TRBV9
ASSVEVRRVPYEQY
>TRBV6-2/TRBV6-3
ASSYRRGHEQY
>TRBV5-1
ASSLDRGGSEAF
>TRBV7-8
ASSSWGGGGNTIY
>TRBV4-1
ASSQDSGRTSGGRLRGEQF
>TRBV7-3
ASSLTPTSGGTTDTQY
>TRBV4-2
ASSQDRATNEKLF
>TRBV6-5
ASRPRDRGLGYT
>TRBV19
ATQGVTGELF
>TRBV6-2/TRBV6-3
ASSYSGRGPYEQY
>TRBV7-6
ASSLDSTQGQPQH
>TRBV19
ASRLDSSNQPQH
>TRBV9
ASSVASAGGNEQF
>TRBV6-5
ASSLGALSTDTQY
>TRBV12-3/TRBV12-4
ASSLSVSPLH
>TRBV11-2
ASSLSGSSNQPQH
>TRBV24-1
ATSERDNEQF
>TRBV7-6
ASSLVAGGGGEQY
>TRBV13
ASSLGGQRRAYGYT
>TRBV5-1
ASSPGQGAFGSPLH
>TRBV5-1
ASSLDGVKETQY
>TRBV10-1
ASNNRHTDTQY